This T cell receptor beta chain was recovered during a study of cytomegalovirus exposure and HLA in healthy donors. Study-wide findings and caveats: HLA alleles were associated with 15,000 to 20,000 TCR beta sequences in a later analysis at 0.05 false discovery rate.

In the case of this clone: Its specificity is not known.

The CDR3 is 16 amino acids. CDR1 is SGHDN, CDR2 FVKESK, per germline. J gave up 3 bases and V 2 bases, and 7 bases lay outside the gene matches. Use of 60 Vbeta and 13 Jbeta primers characterized the PCR. Clones were sequenced by immunoSEQ multiplex PCR, and TCRdb holds only the in-frame ones, with some missing. The data contain approximately 75,000 clones, 74% of them singletons. The gene calls are TRBV14 and TRBJ1-1, with 9 bases aligning to TRBD1. Sequencing was done on a sample of PBMCs. This sequence originates from a woman aged 55-75 years in good health and CMV-seropositive. This CDR3 is CASSQRTGGWYTEAFF. CDR3 DNA: TGTGCCAGCAGCCAAAGAACAGGGGGCTGGTACACTGAAGCTTTCTTT.